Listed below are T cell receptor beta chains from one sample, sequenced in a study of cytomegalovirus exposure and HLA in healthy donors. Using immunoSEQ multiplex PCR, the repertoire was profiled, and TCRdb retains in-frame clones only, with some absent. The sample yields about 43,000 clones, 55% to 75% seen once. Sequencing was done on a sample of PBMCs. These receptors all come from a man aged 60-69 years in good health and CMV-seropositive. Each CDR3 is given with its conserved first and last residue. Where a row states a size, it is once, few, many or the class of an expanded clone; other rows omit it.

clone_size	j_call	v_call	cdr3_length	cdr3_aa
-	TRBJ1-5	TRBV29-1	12	CSAAGSNQPQHF
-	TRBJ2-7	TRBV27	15	CASSLITGLSYEQYF
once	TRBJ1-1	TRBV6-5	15	CASSYAVPLLTEAFF
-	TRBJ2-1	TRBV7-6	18	CASSPPGLAGGDYNEQFF
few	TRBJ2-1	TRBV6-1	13	CASSTYGANEQFF
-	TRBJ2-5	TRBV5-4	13	CASSFQGSETQYF
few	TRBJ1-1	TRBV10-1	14	CASSRDPLNTEAFF
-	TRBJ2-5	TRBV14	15	CASSQALLGRETQYF
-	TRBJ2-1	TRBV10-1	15	CASSYGTGGLNEQFF
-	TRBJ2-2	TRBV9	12	CASSVATGELFF
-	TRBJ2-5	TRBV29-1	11	CSVGEGETQYF
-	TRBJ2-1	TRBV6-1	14	CASSLDRGYNEQFF
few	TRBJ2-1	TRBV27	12	CASKLRTGKEFF
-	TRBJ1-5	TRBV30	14	CAWSIGTGNQPQHF
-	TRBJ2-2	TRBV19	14	CASRRQGSTGELFF
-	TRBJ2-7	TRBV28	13	CASSSPGQGQRNF
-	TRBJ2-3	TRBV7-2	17	CASSPSPGTGGLDTQYF
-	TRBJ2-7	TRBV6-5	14	CASRRQGNPYEQYF
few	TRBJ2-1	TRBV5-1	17	CASSSGLLPVGYNEQFF
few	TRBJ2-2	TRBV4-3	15	CASSQDTGRPGELFF
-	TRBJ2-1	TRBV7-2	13	CASSLGLAREVVF
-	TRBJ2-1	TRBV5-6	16	CASSLVLTSGFNEQFF
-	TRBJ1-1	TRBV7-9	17	CASSKSLRTGGNTEAFF
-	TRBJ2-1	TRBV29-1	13	CSVGISMSGEQFF
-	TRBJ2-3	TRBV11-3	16	CASSLGGDYSTDTQYF
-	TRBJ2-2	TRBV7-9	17	CASRPPDEGFRTGELFF
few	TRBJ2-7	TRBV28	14	CASRTSGRIYEQYF
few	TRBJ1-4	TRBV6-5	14	CASSYGRDNEKLFF
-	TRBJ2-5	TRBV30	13	CAWGRTGRETQYF
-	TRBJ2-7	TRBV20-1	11	CSASLTYEQYF
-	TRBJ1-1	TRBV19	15	CASSPITGSLTEAFF
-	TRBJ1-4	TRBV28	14	CASTAQGGNEKLFF
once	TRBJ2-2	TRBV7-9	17	CASSPTAGGPITGELFF
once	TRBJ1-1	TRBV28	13	CASSLGQGLEAFF
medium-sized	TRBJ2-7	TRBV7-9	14	CASSLEDIYYEQYF
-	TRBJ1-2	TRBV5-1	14	CASSFGRYGYGYTF
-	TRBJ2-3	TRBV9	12	CASSVGQGGQYF
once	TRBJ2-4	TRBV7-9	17	CASSLLSYTDSGNIQYF
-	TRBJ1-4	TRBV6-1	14	CASSDMRTVEKLFF
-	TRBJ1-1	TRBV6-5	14	CASNSREWNTEAFF
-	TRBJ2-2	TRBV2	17	CASSATSGRARAGELFF
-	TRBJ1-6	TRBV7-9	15	CASSVSRTDGTPLHF
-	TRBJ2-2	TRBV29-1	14	CSVANESLRGELFF
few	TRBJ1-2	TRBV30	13	CAWSYGQADGYTF
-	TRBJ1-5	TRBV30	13	CAWSVGDNQPQHF
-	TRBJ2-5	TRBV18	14	CASSPSGGRETQYF
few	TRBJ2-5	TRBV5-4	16	CASRPSVLAGWETQYF
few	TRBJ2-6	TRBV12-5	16	CASGLGTDYGANVLTF
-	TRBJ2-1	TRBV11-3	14	CASSPSGGIGEQFF
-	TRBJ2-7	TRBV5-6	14	CASSLIRGHYEQYF